What follows describes a single T cell receptor (beta chain). Everyone who took part was 18 to 89 years old, and they came from about 25 US areas. The sample comes from a study of blood T cell repertoires in COVID-19. In the original workflow: Quantification of nucleated cells was approximated via reference gene primer amplification. Assay used: immunoSEQ multiplex PCR; TCRdb lists only in-frame clones, some missing. That table furnishes V, J and clone size, whereas the DNA furnished D and trimming. The sample holds 200,000 or so clones, about 88% seen once. The CDR3 has 14 amino acids. CDR1 is GTSNPN and CDR2 is SVGIG in the germline V gene (reference sequence). Trimming left V 0 bases short and J 5 bases short, with 14 bases between.

The chain combines TRBV30 with TRBJ2-7, with D possibly matching TRBD2 (5 bases). The sample consisted of PBMCs or T cells enriched from blood (not recorded which). The clonotype originates from a woman in her forties with acute COVID-19. CDR3 sequence (DNA): TGTGCCTGGAGTGTAGGTGACTACAAAAACGAGCAGTACTTC. Protein: CAWSVGDYKNEQYF.